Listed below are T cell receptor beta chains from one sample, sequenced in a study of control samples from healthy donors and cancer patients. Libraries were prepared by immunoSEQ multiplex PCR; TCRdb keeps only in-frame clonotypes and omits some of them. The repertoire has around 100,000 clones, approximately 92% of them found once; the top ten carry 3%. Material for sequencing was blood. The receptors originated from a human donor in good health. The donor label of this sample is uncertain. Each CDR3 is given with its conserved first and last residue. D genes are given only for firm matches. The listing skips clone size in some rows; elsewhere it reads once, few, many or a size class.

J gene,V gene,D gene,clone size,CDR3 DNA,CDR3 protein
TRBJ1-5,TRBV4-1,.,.,TGCGCCAGCAGCCAAGATCTGGTGGCCGGGCAGCCCCAGCATTTT,CASSQDLVAGQPQHF
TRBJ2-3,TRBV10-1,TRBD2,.,TGCGCCAGCAGCCCGGGAGGAGATACGCAGTATTTT,CASSPGGDTQYF
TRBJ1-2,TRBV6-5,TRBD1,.,TGTGCCAGCAGCGTACAGGGGAGCTATGGCTACACCTTC,CASSVQGSYGYTF
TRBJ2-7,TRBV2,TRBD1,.,TGTGCCAGCAGATCGTGGGGTGGGACAGGGGCCACCTACGAGCAGTACTTC,CASRSWGGTGATYEQYF
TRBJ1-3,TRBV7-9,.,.,TGTGCCAGCACTACCTGGACCTCCAGCTCTGGAAACACCATATATTTT,CASTTWTSSSGNTIYF
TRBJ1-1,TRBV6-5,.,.,TGTGCCAGCAGGTCCGTCGAGGGGACTGAAGCTTTCTTT,CASRSVEGTEAFF
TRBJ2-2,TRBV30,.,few,TGTGCCTGGTCCCGAGGGGGAATCGACACCGGGGAGCTGTTTTTT,CAWSRGGIDTGELFF
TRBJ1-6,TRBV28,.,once,TGTGCCAGCAGTAGCGGTTTGGGGGGGCCAAGCGCCCCCCTCCACTTT,CASSSGLGGPSAPLHF
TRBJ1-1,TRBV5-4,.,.,TGTGCCAGCAGCTCCGGTCGGTACACTGAAGCTTTCTTT,CASSSGRYTEAFF
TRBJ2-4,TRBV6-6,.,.,TGTGCCAGCAGTTACTCTGCGGACATTCAGTACTTC,CASSYSADIQYF
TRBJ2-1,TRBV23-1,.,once,TGCGCCAGCAAACAAGGCGATGTGCCGGTAGGCTACAATGAGCAGTTCTTC,CASKQGDVPVGYNEQFF
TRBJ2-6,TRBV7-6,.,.,TGTGCCAGCAGCCGACAAGGGGGGGGAGCCAACGTCCTGACTTTC,CASSRQGGGANVLTF